The 22 T cell receptor beta chains below come from one sample, sequenced in a study of cytomegalovirus exposure and HLA in healthy donors. The PCR made use of 60 Vbeta and 13 Jbeta primers. Libraries were prepared by immunoSEQ multiplex PCR; TCRdb keeps only in-frame clonotypes and omits some of them. Among around 120,000 clones listed, around 77% were seen once. The sequencing sample was made of PBMCs. Receptors originate from a middle-aged man in good health and CMV-seropositive.

The chain recombines TRBV9 with TRBJ1-2, with D unresolved. CDR1 SGDLS and CDR2 YYNGEE come from the germline V gene. With 2 bases removed from V and 5 bases from J, the gap between germline ends came to 7 bases. The CDR3 runs to 12 residues. CDR3 loop: CASSVDGYGYTF. In DNA, the CDR3 is TGTGCCAGCAGCGTTGACGGGTATGGCTACACCTTC.

The chain recombines TRBV5-1 with TRBJ1-1; tentatively, D is TRBD1 (5 bases). The CDR3 runs to 14 residues. With 3 bases removed from V and 1 base from J, the gap between germline ends came to 10 bases. CDR1 and CDR2 from the germline V gene are SGHRS and YFSETQ. CDR3 coding DNA: TGCGCCAGCAGCTGGGGACTGACGAACACTGAAGCTTTCTTT. This translates into CASSWGLTNTEAFF.

This clone showed up just a few times. The chain carries TRBV29-1 and TRBJ2-3; D unclear. Trimming took off 2 bases at V and 1 base at J, with 10 bases between the two ends. Germline CDR1 SQVTM, CDR2 ANQGSEA. This CDR3 comprises 14 residues. CDR3 bases: TGCAGCGTTGAAAGAGGTTCAGGCACAGATACGCAGTATTTT. This codes for CSVERGSGTDTQYF.

The table lists this clone with a few counts. The rearrangement links TRBV7-8 to TRBJ2-7, with 7 bases fitting TRBD1. V dropped 5 bases and J dropped 0; count of bases not matched to a gene: 7. The V gene's germline CDR1 is SGHVS and CDR2 FQNEAQ. The CDR3 consists of 15 residues. The CDR3 nucleotides read TGTGCCAGCAGCCGACTGACAGGGACCTCCTACGAGCAGTACTTC. Its translation is CASSRLTGTSYEQYF.

The chain joins TRBV28 to TRBJ2-2; 8 positions agree with TRBD1. V was pared by 6 bases and J by 4 bases, with 4 bases of the junction left unmatched. CDR3 length equals 14 residues. The germline gives CDR1 MDHEN, CDR2 SYDVKM. The CDR3 protein is CASRSGGFTGELFF. As DNA, the CDR3 is TGTGCCAGCAGATCAGGGGGCTTCACCGGGGAGCTGTTTTTT.

The chain carries TRBV19 and TRBJ2-2; TRBD2 is a possible D gene (6 bases). V lost 5 bases and J lost 5, with 18 bases in between. Germline V gene lookup returns CDR1 LNHDA and CDR2 SQIVND (reference sequence). The CDR3 has 16 amino acids. This CDR3 reads CASSSNGGFQTGELFF. CDR3 nucleotides: TGTGCCAGTAGTTCCAACGGGGGATTTCAAACCGGGGAGCTGTTTTTT.

The rearrangement links TRBV7-9 to TRBJ2-5, with D possibly TRBD2 on 5 matching bases. Trimming removed 3 bases at V and 1 base at J, with 9 bases between. In germline, CDR1 is SEHNR, CDR2 FQNEAQ (reference sequence). The CDR3 covers 14 residues. The CDR3 sequence is CASSLARAQETQYF. CDR3 bases: TGTGCCAGCAGCTTGGCGCGGGCCCAAGAGACCCAGTACTTC.

The sample holds a few counts of this clone. The genes are TRBV6-1 and TRBJ1-5; D possibly corresponds to TRBD1 (6 bases). Germline assignment: CDR1 MNHNS and CDR2 SASEGT. The V gene lost 4 bases and the J gene lost 3 bases, with 19 bases spanning the gap. There are 17 residues in the CDR3. In DNA form, the CDR3 reads TGTGCCAGCAGTGGAAGGTCCGGGACAACCATCAATCAGCCCCAGCATTTT. This sequence encodes CASSGRSGTTINQPQHF.

This clone has just a few counts. CDR3 sequence reads: CASSLAESGGRETQYF. The CDR3 nucleotides read TGTGCCAGCAGCTTAGCGGAGTCAGGGGGTAGGGAGACCCAGTACTTC. This sequence joins TRBV7-6 and TRBJ2-5; 7 bases are a match to TRBD1. This CDR3 spans 16 amino acids. V shed 0 bases, J shed 5 bases, and the junction held 9 bases outside the gene matches. Per the germline V gene, CDR1 is SGHVS and CDR2 is FNYEAQ. The full variable domain, completed using reference TRBV7-6 and TRBJ2-5, is GAGVSQSPRYKVTKRGQDVALRCDPISGHVSLYWYRQALGQGPEFLTYFNYEAQQDKSGLPNDRFSAERPEGSISTLTIQRTEQRDSAMYRCASSLAESGGRETQYFGPGTRLLVL.

The chain links TRBV2 to TRBJ2-5; D possibly corresponds to TRBD2 (5 bases). The CDR3 extends over 14 amino acids. Germline V lookup: CDR1 SNHLY, CDR2 FYNNEI. V gave up 3 bases and J gave up 7 bases, with 15 bases separating them. The CDR3 DNA is TGTGCCAGCAGTGAGGAGTCACCCGGAGGGACCCAGTACTTC. Its protein is CASSEESPGGTQYF.

Remarks on this clone: In the same sample, other DNA sequences code for this CDR3. The chain employs TRBV2 and TRBJ2-7, with no clear D. V lost 4 bases to trimming and J lost 4 bases, with 5 bases between them. Germline CDR1 reads SNHLY; CDR2 reads FYNNEI. The CDR3 runs 11 residues. CDR3 in DNA: TGTGCCAGCAGTGTTGCGTACGAGCAGTACTTC. Translating gives CASSVAYEQYF.

This chain links TRBV19 with TRBJ2-2, with no clear D. The CDR3 loop spans 12 amino acids. V was cut by 5 bases and J by 6 bases, with 7 bases left in between. From germline, CDR1 is LNHDA and CDR2 SQIVND (reference sequence). For the CDR3, the DNA is TGTGCCAGTAGTCCGCTAGCCGGGGAGCTGTTTTTT. Encoded protein: CASSPLAGELFF.

V and J are TRBV5-4 and TRBJ2-2; 12 nucleotides agree with TRBD2. Looked up from germline, CDR1 is SGHNT and CDR2 is YYREEE (reference sequence). The V gene end was trimmed by 0 bases and the J gene end by 3 bases; junction bases not matched to a gene: 6. This CDR3 contains 18 residues. CDR3: CASSLGTSGAGDTGELFF. The CDR3 DNA reads as TGTGCCAGCAGCTTGGGGACTAGCGGGGCCGGGGACACCGGGGAGCTGTTTTTT.

This clone was counted only a few times. CDR3 sequence reads: CASSETLRGISPLHF. The CDR3 DNA sequence: TGTGCCAGCAGTGAAACCCTCAGGGGGATATCACCCCTCCACTTT. J is TRBJ1-6 and V is TRBV6-1; 7 nucleotides align to TRBD1. The CDR3 is 15 residues long. The V gene end was trimmed by 2 bases and the J gene end by 10 bases; junction bases not matched to a gene: 8. Germline CDR1 MNHNS, CDR2 SASEGT.

This chain connects TRBV19 to TRBJ1-5; no reliable D call. V dropped 6 bases and J dropped 3 bases, with 12 bases sitting between them. Germline V gives CDR1 LNHDA, CDR2 SQIVND (reference sequence). The CDR3 covers 14 residues. CDR3 sequence: CASRDGGYNQPQHF. The CDR3 DNA sequence: TGTGCCAGTAGAGACGGAGGTTACAATCAGCCCCAGCATTTT.

The J gene is TRBJ2-1, the V gene TRBV4-1; maybe TRBD1 (5 bases). Germline V gene lookup returns CDR1 MGHRA and CDR2 YSYEKL. V was trimmed by 4 bases and J by 4 bases, leaving 11 bases between them. The CDR3 has 14 residues. CDR3 in DNA: TGCGCCAGCAGCCTAGGACATGGATACAATGAGCAGTTCTTC. It is translated as CASSLGHGYNEQFF.

This chain links TRBV7-2 with TRBJ2-3; 9 bases agree with TRBD2. V was pared by 8 bases and J by 1 base, with 4 bases of the junction left unmatched. The germline V gene encodes CDR1 SGHTA and CDR2 FQGNSA. The CDR3 is 14 residues long. The CDR3 protein is CASRASGGTDTQYF. The CDR3, as DNA: TGTGCCAGCCGGGCTAGCGGGGGCACAGATACGCAGTATTTT.

The chain has TRBV28 and TRBJ1-5; unclear D gene. The V gene's germline CDR1 is MDHEN and CDR2 SYDVKM. The CDR3 totals 15 residues. With 6 bases removed from V and 2 bases from J, the gap between germline ends came to 14 bases. CDR3 sequence (DNA): TGTGCCAGCAGCAGGTTGGGCGATGGCAATCAGCCCCAGCATTTT. It yields the protein CASSRLGDGNQPQHF.

This clone was seen once. The chain employs TRBV7-2 and TRBJ2-7; 7 nucleotides agree with TRBD2. V lost 1 base to trimming and J lost 0 bases; unmatched junction nucleotides: 9. There are 17 residues in the CDR3. CDR1 and CDR2 (germline): SGHTA, FQGNSA. In DNA form, the CDR3 reads TGTGCCAGCAGCTTAGACACGGGGGGTGGGCACTCCTACGAGCAGTACTTC. Encoded protein: CASSLDTGGGHSYEQYF.

Concerning this clone: Its ends do not fully match the called genes, so a read error is possible. J is TRBJ1-2 and V is TRBV28; D is perhaps TRBD1 (5 bases). The germline V gene has CDR1 MDHEN and CDR2 SYDVKM. CDR3 length equals 17 residues. CDR3 loop: CASASVLTAGLLSGYAF. CDR3 bases: TGTGCCAGTGCGTCCGTTTTGACAGCCGGGCTCCTTAGTGGCTACGCCTTC.

This clone has more than one count but fewer than ten. This chain uses TRBV27 with TRBJ1-5; D gene uncertain. From germline, CDR1 is MNHEY and CDR2 SMNVEV (reference sequence). V lost 3 bases and J lost 0, with 18 bases in between. CDR3 length equals 18 residues. The CDR3: CASSFRAASGSSNQPQHF. CDR3 bases: TGTGCCAGCAGTTTTCGGGCAGCGAGTGGGAGTAGCAATCAGCCCCAGCATTTT.

This sequence joins TRBV6-1 and TRBJ1-5; 8 bases agree with TRBD1. J gave up 7 bases and V 7 bases, and 9 bases lay outside the gene matches. In germline, CDR1 is MNHNS, CDR2 SASEGT. This CDR3 contains 14 residues. The CDR3 loop is CASIPDRDRQPQHF. The CDR3 bases are TGTGCCAGCATTCCGGACAGGGACAGGCAGCCCCAGCATTTT.